This entry concerns a single T cell receptor (beta chain). The entry originates in a study of blood T cell repertoires in COVID-19. The assay was immunoSEQ multiplex PCR, and TCRdb's table has in-frame clones only and misses some. Among about 480,000 clones listed, around 87% were seen once. This receptor was obtained from a woman aged 40 to 50 who had recovered from COVID-19. Sequencing was done on a sample of PBMCs or T cells enriched from blood (not recorded which).

The CDR3 bases are TGTGCCAGCAGTTACTCTGGGGGGGCGCGAAATGGCTACACCTTC. The encoded protein is CASSYSGGARNGYTF. The gene calls are TRBV6-5 and TRBJ1-2, with D possibly matching TRBD1 (6 bases). V lost 0 bases, J lost 6 bases, and 14 bases lay in between. The CDR3 extends over 15 amino acids. The germline CDR1 and CDR2 sequences are MNHEY and SVGAGI.